The clone carrying this T cell receptor (beta chain) was observed a few times. The sample originates from a study of blood T cell repertoires in COVID-19. At the level of the study: Sites across the United States, Italy and Spain contributed samples from acute and convalescent COVID-19. The analysed material was cDNA or gDNA that came from T cells, B-cell-depleted T cells, or PBMCs.

The V gene's germline CDR1 is MNHEY and CDR2 SVGEGT. V dropped 6 bases and J dropped 6; count of bases not matched to a gene: 11. This CDR3 is 16 amino acids long. TCRdb's copy holds only in-frame clones and misses some; the assay was immunoSEQ multiplex PCR. In the table there are 130,000 to 150,000 clones, approximately 80% of which are singletons. Sequencing was carried out using peripheral blood. The rearrangement links TRBV6-2 or TRBV6-3 to TRBJ1-1; 12 bases align to TRBD1. This clonotype originated in a human donor in a cohort sampled during active COVID-19. CDR3 residues: CASSLFGTGGRAEAFF. CDR3 nucleotide sequence: TGTGCCAGCAGCCTTTTCGGGACAGGGGGCCGGGCTGAAGCTTTCTTT.